Reported below is one TCR beta chain. The sequenced target, TCR beta, came from blood CD8+ and CD4+ T cells. TEMRA cells were FACS-enriched, while CD8+ and CD4+ T cells were negatively isolated. The CDR3 is 14 amino acids. Germline loops: CDR1 DFQATT, CDR2 SNEGSKA (reference sequence). These data belong to a study of CD8 T cells in Susac syndrome. Reverse transcription of 0.5 to 1 ug RNA was performed with random hexamers. Across 54 Vbeta and 13 Jbeta, immunoSEQ multiplex PCR amplified TCR beta CDR3. TCRdb re-analysed the immunoSEQ multiplex PCR reads in MiXCR, keeping a single row per CDR3 protein. The data show some 170,000 distinct CDR3 sequences, with roughly 95% seen just once and approximately 0.1% held by the top ten.

Specimen: CD4+ T cells from PBMCs. The TCR sequence derives from a human donor in good health. V is TRBV20-1 and J is TRBJ2-3; 7 bases fit TRBD2. The CDR3 protein is CTMTAAGLTDTQYF. The CDR3 DNA is TGCACCATGACCGCAGCGGGACTTACAGATACGCAGTATTTT.